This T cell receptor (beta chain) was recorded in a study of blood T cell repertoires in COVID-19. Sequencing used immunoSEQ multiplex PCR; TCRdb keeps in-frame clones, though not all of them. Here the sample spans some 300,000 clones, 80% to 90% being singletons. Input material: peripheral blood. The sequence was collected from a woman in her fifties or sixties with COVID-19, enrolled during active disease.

CDR3 nucleotide sequence: TGTGCCAGCAGCTTACTCCCGGGATACACTGAAGCTTTCTTT. Its protein product is CASSLLPGYTEAFF. The V and J genes are TRBV7-2 and TRBJ1-1; D uncertain. The CDR3 consists of 14 residues. V shed 2 bases and J shed 3 bases, with 10 bases lying between them. CDR1 and CDR2 from the germline V gene are SGHTA and FQGNSA.